These 5 T cell receptor beta chains came from one sample sequenced in a study of cytomegalovirus exposure and HLA in healthy donors. 13 Jbeta primers and 60 Vbeta primers were used for the PCR. The table came from immunoSEQ multiplex PCR; TCRdb's copy has only in-frame clones and leaves some out. The data show approximately 140,000 clones, around 78% seen once. The specimen sequenced was PBMCs. The source of these receptors is a man aged 35-49 years in good health and CMV-seropositive.

The V and J genes are TRBV30 and TRBJ1-3; perhaps TRBD1 as D (6 bases). Germline lookup yields CDR1 GTSNPN and CDR2 SVGIG (reference sequence). The CDR3 totals 16 residues. The ends were cut back, 1 base at V and 0 bases at J, with 13 bases in the middle. This CDR3 reads CAWSEGHLNSGNTIYF. CDR3 nucleotide sequence: TGTGCCTGGAGTGAGGGACATCTGAACTCTGGAAACACCATATATTTT.

V gene TRBV27 combines with J gene TRBJ2-3; D uncertain. CDR1 and CDR2 (germline): MNHEY, SMNVEV (reference sequence). This CDR3 is built from 15 residues. V was trimmed by 0 bases and J by 2 bases, leaving 9 bases between them. CDR3: CASSLSEAITDTQYF. As DNA, the CDR3 is TGTGCCAGCAGTTTATCTGAGGCCATCACAGATACGCAGTATTTT.

The chain joins TRBV10-3 to TRBJ2-7, with D possibly TRBD2 on 6 matching bases. From germline, CDR1 is ENHRY and CDR2 SYGVKD. This CDR3 is 13 amino acids long. The V end was cut by 4 bases, the J end by 2 bases, with 9 bases between. The DNA of the CDR3 is TGTGCCATCAGTGGGGGGGTAGCCTACGAGCAGTACTTC. Protein sequence: CAISGGVAYEQYF.

This clone was counted between two and nine times. This chain connects TRBV7-2 to TRBJ2-7; no definite D call. V dropped 4 bases and J dropped 4 bases, with 20 bases sitting between them. This CDR3 has 16 amino acids. Germline lookup yields CDR1 SGHTA and CDR2 FQGNSA. The CDR3 DNA reads TGTGCCAGCAGCTCCCTAGAGGCTCCTCGCGATTACGAGCAGTACTTC. Translated: CASSSLEAPRDYEQYF.

The V call is TRBV2, the J call TRBJ2-7, with 9 bases fitting TRBD1. After removal of 11 bases from V and 3 bases from J, the junction contained 2 bases not matched to a gene. Germline assignment: CDR1 SNHLY and CDR2 FYNNEI. This CDR3 has 11 amino acids. The CDR3 DNA sequence: TGTGCCGGGGGACAGGGCTACGAGCAGTACTTC. Translating it yields CAGGQGYEQYF.